A single sample gave rise to the 22 T cell receptor beta chains below, sequenced in a study of blood T cell repertoires in COVID-19. Using immunoSEQ multiplex PCR, the repertoire was profiled, and TCRdb retains in-frame clones only, with some absent. The sample yields around 140,000 clones, 65% to 80% seen once. The material sequenced was peripheral blood. These TCRs come from a woman aged 60-75 years with acute or convalescent COVID-19.

This clone was seen only a few times. The chain joins TRBV14 to TRBJ2-2; 9 bases are a match to TRBD2. CDR3 length: 16 residues. Germline values: CDR1 SGHDN, CDR2 FVKESK. V lost 0 bases and J lost 7; bases outside the gene matches: 6. The CDR3: CASSQEAGGPIGELFF. CDR3 bases: TGTGCCAGCAGCCAAGAGGCGGGAGGGCCAATCGGGGAGCTGTTTTTT.

The chain carries TRBV5-6 and TRBJ2-1; 10 positions match TRBD2. V lost 5 bases and J lost 2; bases outside the gene matches: 4. This CDR3 has 15 residues. Germline values: CDR1 SGHDT, CDR2 YYEEEE. This CDR3 reads CASSSGTSAYNEQFF. The CDR3 coding sequence is TGTGCCAGCAGTTCCGGGACTAGCGCCTACAATGAGCAGTTCTTC.

The rearrangement joins TRBV12-3 or TRBV12-4 to TRBJ1-1, with a tentative D call TRBD1 (5 bases). The V end was cut by 3 bases, the J end by 7 bases, with 12 bases between. This CDR3 is built from 13 residues. CDR3 nucleotide sequence: TGTGCCAGCAGTTTCGGGGGATCGGGTGAAGCTTTCTTT. As protein: CASSFGGSGEAFF.

This chain connects TRBV28 to TRBJ1-1; D remains ambiguous. V lost 3 bases and J lost 3, with 8 bases in between. The germline gives CDR1 MDHEN, CDR2 SYDVKM. The CDR3 totals 13 residues. The CDR3 here is CASSLSQDTEAFF. DNA of the CDR3: TGTGCCAGCAGTTTGTCCCAGGACACTGAAGCTTTCTTT.

This clone was observed once. This sequence joins TRBV10-3 and TRBJ2-5; a weak D match, TRBD1 (5 bases). This CDR3 has 14 residues. Looked up from germline, CDR1 is ENHRY and CDR2 is SYGVKD. The V and J ends lost 3 bases and 4 bases respectively, with 12 bases between them. The DNA for the CDR3 is TGTGCCATCAGTGACGCAGACAGTCTAGAGACCCAGTACTTC. Protein product: CAISDADSLETQYF.

This chain links TRBV11-2 with TRBJ2-5; 10 bases are a match to TRBD2. Germline CDR1 and CDR2: SGHAT and FQNNGV. CDR3 length: 15 amino acids. V was clipped by 7 bases and J by 6 bases; unmatched bases: 11. The CDR3 here is CASTASGREGKTQYF. CDR3 DNA: TGTGCCAGCACCGCTAGCGGGAGAGAAGGAAAGACCCAGTACTTC.

The V gene is TRBV27, the J gene TRBJ2-1, with 7 nucleotides matching TRBD2. The V segment lost 5 bases and the J segment 14 bases; nucleotides outside the gene matches: 6. The CDR3 is 11 amino acids. In germline, CDR1 is MNHEY, CDR2 SMNVEV (reference sequence). CDR3: CASSPGGGEFF. CDR3 nucleotides: TGTGCCAGCAGTCCGGGGGGAGGGGAGTTCTTC.

The J gene is TRBJ1-2, the V gene TRBV30, with D uncertain. CDR1 is GTSNPN and CDR2 is SVGIG in the germline V gene (reference sequence). The CDR3 has 16 residues. V lost 1 base and J 2 bases, leaving 17 bases between the germline ends. The CDR3 sequence: CAWSARRWGGNYGYTF. DNA for the CDR3: TGTGCCTGGAGTGCGCGGCGGTGGGGAGGAAACTATGGCTACACCTTC.

The V and J genes are TRBV15 and TRBJ1-5; the D gene is possibly TRBD1 (5 bases). Germline values: CDR1 LNHNV, CDR2 YYDKDF (reference sequence). The V end was cut by 0 bases, the J end by 6 bases, with 18 bases between. The CDR3 sequence is 17 residues long. CDR3 sequence: CATSRETGRVVIQPQHF. The CDR3 nucleotides read TGTGCCACCAGCAGAGAAACGGGCAGGGTAGTAATTCAGCCCCAGCATTTT.

The V call is TRBV7-9, the J call TRBJ1-1; possible D gene TRBD1, 5 bases. Germline values: CDR1 SEHNR, CDR2 FQNEAQ (reference sequence). V was clipped by 5 bases and J by 0 bases, with 16 bases between them. CDR3 length: 16 amino acids. CDR3 DNA: TGTGCCAGCAGCCCCGACAGCGACTTCATGAACACTGAAGCTTTCTTT. Encoded protein: CASSPDSDFMNTEAFF.

This chain links TRBV7-9 with TRBJ1-4; TRBD1 aligns across 8 bases. CDR3 size: 16 residues. With 5 bases clipped from V and 6 bases from J, the junction kept 11 bases outside the gene matches. Germline loops: CDR1 SEHNR, CDR2 FQNEAQ (reference sequence). The CDR3 here is CASSPWTGSRDEKLFF. CDR3 coding DNA: TGTGCCAGCAGCCCTTGGACAGGGAGTCGGGATGAAAAACTGTTTTTT.

The chain is built from TRBV6-5 and TRBJ2-7, with 11 bases lining up with TRBD2. Losses at the gene ends were 6 bases for V and 2 bases for J; bases not matched to a gene: 6. This CDR3 contains 15 residues. Germline V CDR1 and CDR2: MNHEY, SVGAGI. The CDR3 region has the DNA TGTGCCAGCAGAAAGCCTAGCGGGAGGACCTACGAGCAGTACTTC. It is translated as CASRKPSGRTYEQYF.

The gene calls are TRBV7-2 and TRBJ2-2, with a tentative D call TRBD1 (6 bases). The ends were cut back, 3 bases at V and 1 base at J, with 9 bases in the middle. Germline V lookup: CDR1 SGHTA, CDR2 FQGNSA. The CDR3 runs 15 residues. The CDR3 nucleotides read TGTGCCAGCAGCTTCGGGACATTGAACACCGGGGAGCTGTTTTTT. Its protein product is CASSFGTLNTGELFF.

This sequence joins TRBV12-5 and TRBJ1-2; 7 bases fit TRBD1. Germline V gives CDR1 LGHNT, CDR2 FRNRAP. V shed 6 bases, J shed 7 bases, and the junction held 11 bases outside the gene matches. The CDR3 is 14 amino acids. The CDR3 sequence: CASGPPSQGPGYTF. CDR3 bases: TGTGCTAGTGGCCCCCCCTCACAGGGGCCTGGCTACACCTTC.

This clone has only a few counts. The chain has TRBV13 and TRBJ2-3, with TRBD2 matching 7 bases. This CDR3 region has 15 residues. V trimming: 5 bases; J trimming: 1 base; junction bases outside the gene matches: 6. CDR1 PRHDT and CDR2 FYEKMQ come from the germline V gene (reference sequence). CDR3 residues: CASSLGLVGTDTQYF. The DNA for the CDR3 is TGTGCCAGCAGCCTCGGACTAGTGGGCACAGATACGCAGTATTTT.

The chain uses TRBV5-4 and TRBJ2-2; 11 nucleotides match TRBD2. Germline V lookup: CDR1 SGHNT, CDR2 YYREEE (reference sequence). Unmatched junction bases numbered 6, after V lost 7 bases and J lost 4 bases. The CDR3 is made up of 15 amino acids. CDR3 sequence (DNA): TGTGCCAGCTTTAGCGGGAGGGCCGCCACCGGGGAGCTGTTTTTT. Its translation is CASFSGRAATGELFF. Using reference TRBV5-4 and TRBJ2-2 for the parts outside the CDR3, the full variable domain is ETGVTQSPTHLIKTRGQQVTLRCSSQSGHNTVSWYQQALGQGPQFIFQYYREEENGRGNFPPRFSGLQFPNYSSELNVNALELDDSALYLCASFSGRAATGELFFGEGSRLTVL.

This chain links TRBV21-1 with TRBJ2-7; the table's D call TRBD2 went unverified against the DNA. TRBV21-1 counts as a pseudogene. This CDR3 comprises 10 residues. Here the CDR3 DNA reads TGTGCCCGCCCCCCTTACGGGCAGTACTTC. This encodes CARPPYGQYF.

This chain uses TRBV19 with TRBJ2-7; TRBD1 aligns across 10 bases. The germline CDR1 and CDR2 sequences are LNHDA and SQIVND (reference sequence). With 4 bases clipped from V and 6 bases from J, the junction kept 3 bases outside the gene matches. The CDR3 runs to 13 residues. CDR3 amino acids: CASSRRDRGEQYF. CDR3 DNA: TGTGCCAGTAGTAGAAGGGACAGGGGCGAGCAGTACTTC.

This rearrangement joins TRBV27 to TRBJ2-7; perhaps TRBD1 as D (6 bases). The V and J ends lost 7 bases and 6 bases respectively, with 16 bases between them. This CDR3 spans 13 amino acids. Germline V gene lookup returns CDR1 MNHEY and CDR2 SMNVEV (reference sequence). As DNA, the CDR3 is TGTGCCAGCAAGGGGTACAGGGTAAGCGAGCAGTACTTC. The encoded protein is CASKGYRVSEQYF.

This chain connects TRBV7-9 to TRBJ2-7, with 9 bases fitting TRBD1. Germline lookup yields CDR1 SEHNR and CDR2 FQNEAQ (reference sequence). Losses at the gene ends were 6 bases for V and 1 base for J; bases not matched to a gene: 10. The CDR3 has 16 residues. The CDR3 DNA follows: TGTGCCAGCAGGTTATTAACCGGGACAGGGTCCTACGAGCAGTACTTC. Translation: CASRLLTGTGSYEQYF.

The chain is built from TRBV19 and TRBJ2-3, with TRBD2 identical over 7 bases. This CDR3 region has 15 residues. V lost 4 bases and J lost 6; bases outside the gene matches: 10. Per the germline V gene, CDR1 is LNHDA and CDR2 is SQIVND (reference sequence). The CDR3 is CASSTGGRREDTQYF. The CDR3 DNA reads as TGTGCCAGTAGTACCGGCGGGAGAAGGGAGGATACGCAGTATTTT.

The gene calls are TRBV4-1 and TRBJ2-5; 9 nucleotides match TRBD1. V was clipped by 4 bases and J by 5 bases; unmatched bases: 8. This CDR3 has 15 amino acids. Germline CDR1 reads MGHRA; CDR2 reads YSYEKL. CDR3 amino acids: CASSLPGQGRETQYF. The DNA for the CDR3 is TGCGCCAGCAGCCTACCGGGACAGGGACGGGAGACCCAGTACTTC.